The rows below give T cell receptor beta chains drawn from one sample of a study of shared clonotypes between healthy human individuals. Sequencing used immunoSEQ multiplex PCR; TCRdb keeps in-frame clones, though not all of them. The table has nearly 500,000 clones, roughly four fifths seen once. The specimen was PBMCs. These receptors were obtained from a woman aged 40 to 55 in good health. Some clones in this sample may be carry-over from other donors' samples. The conserved cysteine and the conserved F or W are not part of the CDR3 here. The order of the fields is V gene, D gene, CDR3 protein. A D gene is named only where the DNA matches it firmly.

>TRBV4-1|-
ASSQDDLRGEKLF
>TRBV2|-
ASSEVGGALSYEQY
>TRBV2|TRBD2
ASSQNSGSSYEQY
>TRBV5-2|-
ASSYTRDTEAF
>TRBV7-3|-
ASSLPQDNEQF
>TRBV5-1|-
ASSLVPEGEQY
>TRBV7-6|-
ASSPGGAGENYNEQF
>TRBV10-3|-
AISPFAHNTGELF
>TRBV5-4|-
ASSLPGAEKLF
>TRBV7-9|TRBD2
ASRRSGIISYNEQF
>TRBV15|TRBD1
ATSRGDSYNEQF
>TRBV11-3|TRBD1
ASSQGGDTEAF
>TRBV9|-
ASTPSPTSYNEQF
>TRBV21-1|-
ASSKVGGTSGSHQGKTQY
>TRBV4-1|TRBD2
ASSPREAQGGELF
>TRBV5-4|TRBD2
ASSKPSGDGHEQF
>TRBV4-3|-
ASSHFSGDNEQF
>TRBV18|-
ASSQGEAF
>TRBV7-8|TRBD1
ASSLDRGDGYT
>TRBV5-6|TRBD2
ASSLAQREGLLEQF